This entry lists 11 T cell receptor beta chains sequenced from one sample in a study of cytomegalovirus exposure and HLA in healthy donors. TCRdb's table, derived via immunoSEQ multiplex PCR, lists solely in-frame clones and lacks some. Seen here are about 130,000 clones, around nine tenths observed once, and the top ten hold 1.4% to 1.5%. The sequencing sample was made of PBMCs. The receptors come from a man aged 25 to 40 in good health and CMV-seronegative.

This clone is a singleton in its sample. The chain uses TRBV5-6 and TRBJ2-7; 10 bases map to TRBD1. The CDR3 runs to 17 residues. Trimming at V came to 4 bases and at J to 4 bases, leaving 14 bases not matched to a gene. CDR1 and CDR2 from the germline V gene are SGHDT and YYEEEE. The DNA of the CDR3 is TGTGCCAGCAGCCTTGACCGTCCGGGACAGGGGAGATACGAGCAGTACTTC. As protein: CASSLDRPGQGRYEQYF.

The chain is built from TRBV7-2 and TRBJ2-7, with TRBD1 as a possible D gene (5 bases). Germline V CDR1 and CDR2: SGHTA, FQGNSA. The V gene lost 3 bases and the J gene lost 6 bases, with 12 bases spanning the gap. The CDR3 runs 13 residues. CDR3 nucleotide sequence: TGTGCCAGCAGCTTCAGGGATTCGGGCGAGCAGTACTTC. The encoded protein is CASSFRDSGEQYF.

The CDR3 sequence is CASSSRTSVSYNEQFF. CDR3 nucleotides: TGTGCCAGCAGCTCTAGGACTAGCGTCTCCTACAATGAGCAGTTCTTC. V usage is TRBV11-2 and J usage is TRBJ2-1, with 9 bases identical to TRBD2. Looked up from germline, CDR1 is SGHAT and CDR2 is FQNNGV. The V segment lost 4 bases and the J segment 0 bases; nucleotides outside the gene matches: 4. The CDR3 extends over 16 amino acids.

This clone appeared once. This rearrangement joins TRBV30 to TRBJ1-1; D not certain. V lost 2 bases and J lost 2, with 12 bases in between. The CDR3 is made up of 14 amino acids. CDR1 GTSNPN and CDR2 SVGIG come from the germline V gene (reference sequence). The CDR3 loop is CAWSTLTNNTEAFF. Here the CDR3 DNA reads TGTGCCTGGAGTACTTTGACAAACAACACTGAAGCTTTCTTT.

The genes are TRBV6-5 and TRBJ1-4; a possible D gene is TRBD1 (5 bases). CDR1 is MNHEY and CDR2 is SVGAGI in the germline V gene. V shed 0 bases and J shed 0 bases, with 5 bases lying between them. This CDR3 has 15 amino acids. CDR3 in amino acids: CASSYSGPTNEKLFF. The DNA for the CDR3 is TGTGCCAGCAGTTACTCGGGGCCAACTAATGAAAAACTGTTTTTT.

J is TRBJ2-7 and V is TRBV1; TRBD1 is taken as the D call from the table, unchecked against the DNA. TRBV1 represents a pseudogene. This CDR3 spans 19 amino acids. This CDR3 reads CTSSQDGVTGGPKAYEQYF. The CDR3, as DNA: TGCACCAGCAGCCAAGATGGTGTGACAGGGGGCCCAAAGGCCTACGAGCAGTACTTC.

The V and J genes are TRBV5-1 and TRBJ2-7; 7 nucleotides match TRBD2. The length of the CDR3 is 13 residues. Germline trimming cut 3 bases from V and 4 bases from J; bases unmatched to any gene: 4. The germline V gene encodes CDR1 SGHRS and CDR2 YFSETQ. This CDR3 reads CASSSPGGYEQYF. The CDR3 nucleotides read TGCGCCAGCAGCTCTCCCGGGGGGTACGAGCAGTACTTC.

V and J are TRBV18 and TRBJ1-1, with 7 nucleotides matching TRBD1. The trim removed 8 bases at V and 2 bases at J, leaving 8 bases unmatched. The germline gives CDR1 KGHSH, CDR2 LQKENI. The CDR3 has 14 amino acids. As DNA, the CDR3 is TGTGCCAGCCTCTCGGACAGGTTAAACACTGAAGCTTTCTTT. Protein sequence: CASLSDRLNTEAFF.

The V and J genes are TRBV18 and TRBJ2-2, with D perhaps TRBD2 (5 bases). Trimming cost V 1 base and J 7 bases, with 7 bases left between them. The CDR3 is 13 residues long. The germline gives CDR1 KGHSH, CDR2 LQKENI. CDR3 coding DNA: TGTGCCAGCTCACCACGCGAGGGCGGGGAGCTGTTTTTT. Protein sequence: CASSPREGGELFF. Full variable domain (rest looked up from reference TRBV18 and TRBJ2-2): NAGVMQNPRHLVRRRGQEARLRCSPMKGHSHVYWYRQLPEEGLKFMVYLQKENIIDESGMPKERFSAEFPKEGPSILRIQQVVRGDSAAYFCASSPREGGELFFGEGSRLTVL.

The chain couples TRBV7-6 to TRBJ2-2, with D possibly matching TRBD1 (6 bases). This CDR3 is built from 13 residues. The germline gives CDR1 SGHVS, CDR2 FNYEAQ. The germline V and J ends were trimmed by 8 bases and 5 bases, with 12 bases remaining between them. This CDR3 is CASGGYVTGELFF. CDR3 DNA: TGTGCCAGCGGGGGCTATGTGACCGGGGAGCTGTTTTTT.

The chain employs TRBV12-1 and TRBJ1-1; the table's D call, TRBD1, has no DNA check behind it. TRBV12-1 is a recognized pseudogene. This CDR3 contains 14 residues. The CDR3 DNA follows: TGTGCCAGCAGCCAAGGTATCGGGGACAGGAAAGCTTTCTTT. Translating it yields CASSQGIGDRKAFF.